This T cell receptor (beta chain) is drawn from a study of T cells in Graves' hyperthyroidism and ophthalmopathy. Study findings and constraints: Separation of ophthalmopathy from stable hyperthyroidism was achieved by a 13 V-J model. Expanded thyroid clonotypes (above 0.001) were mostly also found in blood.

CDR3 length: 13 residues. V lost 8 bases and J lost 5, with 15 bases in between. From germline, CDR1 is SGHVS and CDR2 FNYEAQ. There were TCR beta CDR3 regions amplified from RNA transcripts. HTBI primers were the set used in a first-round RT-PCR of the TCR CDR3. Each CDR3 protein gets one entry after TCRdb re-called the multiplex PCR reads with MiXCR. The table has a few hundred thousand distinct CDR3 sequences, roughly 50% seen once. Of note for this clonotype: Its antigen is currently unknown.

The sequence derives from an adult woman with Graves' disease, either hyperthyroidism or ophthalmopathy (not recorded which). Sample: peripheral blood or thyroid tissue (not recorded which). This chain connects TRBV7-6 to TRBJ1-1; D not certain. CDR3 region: CASGRVLATEAFF. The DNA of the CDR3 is TGTGCCAGCGGCCGGGTTTTGGCGACTGAAGCTTTCTTT. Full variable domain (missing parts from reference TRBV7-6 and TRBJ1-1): GAGVSQSPRYKVTKRGQDVALRCDPISGHVSLYWYRQALGQGPEFLTYFNYEAQQDKSGLPNDRFSAERPEGSISTLTIQRTEQRDSAMYRCASGRVLATEAFFGQGTRLTVV.